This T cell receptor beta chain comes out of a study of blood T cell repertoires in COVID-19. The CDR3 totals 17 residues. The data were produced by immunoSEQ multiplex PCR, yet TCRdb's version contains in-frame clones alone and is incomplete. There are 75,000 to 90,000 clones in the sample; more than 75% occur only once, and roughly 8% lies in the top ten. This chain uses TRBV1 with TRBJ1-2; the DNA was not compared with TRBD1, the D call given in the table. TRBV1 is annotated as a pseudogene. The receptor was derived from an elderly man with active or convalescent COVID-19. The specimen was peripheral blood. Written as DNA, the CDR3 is TGCACCAGCAGCAATCATGACCGGACAGGGGGCGTCTATGGCTACACCTTC. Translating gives CTSSNHDRTGGVYGYTF.